This is a list of T cell receptor beta chains from one sample in a study of identical twins. TCRdb reprocessed the 5' RACE reads with MiXCR, giving one entry per CDR3 protein. The sample includes roughly 540,000 distinct CDR3 sequences, about 20% of them seen just once. The same data also contributed to another study, on T cells expressing NK-cell markers.

The sequenced sample was CD4+ T cells sorted from blood. These receptors all come from a woman aged 18 to 35 in good health. Both conserved end residues are part of each CDR3. Fields, in order: D gene, clone size, V gene, J gene, CDR3 protein, CDR3 DNA. A D gene is named only where the DNA matches it firmly. Size values are once, few and many counts, or a class for expanded clones, and some rows have none.

-	few	TRBV12-3/TRBV12-4	TRBJ1-2	CASRHTYGYTF	TGTGCCAGCAGGCACACCTATGGCTACACCTTC
TRBD1	-	TRBV20-1	TRBJ2-1	CSARQGTIYNEQFF	TGCAGTGCTCGACAGGGGACAATATACAATGAGCAGTTCTTC
-	-	TRBV20-1	TRBJ1-2	CSALRRTASDGYTF	TGCAGTGCGCTACGAAGGACGGCTAGTGATGGCTACACCTTC
-	few	TRBV12-3/TRBV12-4	TRBJ1-1	CASSSPPGEAFF	TGTGCCAGCAGTTCCCCCCCAGGGGAAGCTTTCTTT
TRBD1	-	TRBV5-6	TRBJ2-1	CASSSGTGVYNEQFF	TGTGCCAGCAGCTCCGGGACAGGGGTCTACAATGAGCAGTTCTTC
-	-	TRBV30	TRBJ2-1	CAWSGSSYNEQFF	TGTGCCTGGAGCGGTAGCTCCTACAATGAGCAGTTCTTC
-	few	TRBV28	TRBJ2-7	CASSPWGRTSYDGQYF	TGTGCCAGCAGCCCCTGGGGCAGGACCTCCTACGATGGGCAGTACTTC
TRBD2	-	TRBV6-1	TRBJ2-7	CASSAPGRTREQYF	TGTGCCAGCAGCGCCCCGGGGAGGACTAGAGAGCAGTACTTC
TRBD1	once	TRBV6-1	TRBJ2-7	CASTDRGAREQYF	TGTGCCAGCACAGACAGGGGGGCTCGGGAGCAGTACTTC
-	-	TRBV4-1	TRBJ2-5	CASSQDGGSQETQYF	TGCGCCAGCAGCCAAGATGGGGGAAGCCAAGAGACCCAGTACTTC
TRBD1	many	TRBV12-3/TRBV12-4	TRBJ1-2	CASSSQGIYGYTF	TGTGCCAGCAGTTCACAGGGGATCTATGGCTACACCTTC
-	many	TRBV20-1	TRBJ2-3	CSAPRVDTQYF	TGCAGTGCTCCCCGCGTAGATACGCAGTATTTT
TRBD2	-	TRBV11-2	TRBJ2-2	CASSLGVAGGTGELFF	TGTGCCAGCAGCTTAGGGGTAGCGGGGGGAACCGGGGAGCTGTTTTTT
-	-	TRBV20-1	TRBJ2-3	CSARPAGDTQYF	TGCAGTGCACGGCCCGCGGGAGATACGCAGTATTTT
-	-	TRBV25-1	TRBJ2-5	CASSELPSGVGETQYF	TGTGCCAGCAGTGAACTCCCTTCGGGAGTCGGAGAGACCCAGTACTTC
-	once	TRBV30	TRBJ2-1	CAWTQWDFRTHNEQFF	TGTGCCTGGACCCAATGGGACTTTCGCACCCACAATGAGCAGTTCTTC
-	many	TRBV29-1	TRBJ2-3	CSVFRDTQYF	TGCAGCGTTTTTCGAGATACGCAGTATTTT
TRBD2	few	TRBV12-3/TRBV12-4	TRBJ2-6	CASGTGGSGANVLTF	TGTGCCAGCGGGACGGGAGGTTCTGGGGCCAACGTCCTGACTTTC
TRBD1	many	TRBV6-1	TRBJ2-3	CASSRQGAADTQYF	TGTGCCAGCAGTCGACAGGGGGCCGCAGATACGCAGTATTTT
TRBD2	-	TRBV11-2	TRBJ2-7	CASSLWLAGTTF	TGTGCCAGCAGCCTATGGCTAGCGGGGACCACTTTC
-	few	TRBV18	TRBJ2-7	CASSPTAPSEQYF	TGTGCCAGCTCACCTACGGCCCCTTCCGAGCAGTACTTC
-	few	TRBV6-1	TRBJ2-3	CASKKRGFTDTQYF	TGTGCCAGCAAGAAAAGGGGGTTCACAGATACGCAGTATTTT
-	few	TRBV20-1	TRBJ2-3	CSARDAYTDGDTQYF	TGCAGTGCTAGAGATGCGTACACCGACGGGGATACGCAGTATTTT
-	many	TRBV20-1	TRBJ1-1	CSAPVNTEAFF	TGCAGTGCCCCCGTTAACACTGAAGCTTTCTTT
-	few	TRBV29-1	TRBJ2-3	CSQRRGPTDTQYF	TGCTCCCAGAGGCGGGGGCCCACAGATACGCAGTATTTT
-	-	TRBV20-1	TRBJ2-7	CSALGRYEQYF	TGCAGTGCCCTAGGGCGGTACGAGCAGTACTTC
TRBD2	few	TRBV5-6	TRBJ2-1	CASSAAGGFNEQFF	TGTGCCAGCAGCGCAGCGGGAGGTTTCAATGAGCAGTTCTTC
TRBD2	few	TRBV20-1	TRBJ2-7	CSARLRTSGSSYEQYF	TGCAGTGCTAGACTTCGGACTAGCGGGAGCTCCTACGAGCAGTACTTC